Many counts were recorded for the clone carrying this TCR beta chain. Its antigen is unknown. This sample's TCRbeta library carried unique molecular identifier barcodes. TCRdb redid the calling of the PCR reads with MiXCR, one entry per CDR3 protein. The sample carries around 200,000 distinct CDR3 sequences, under 20% recorded once. The data derive from a study of T-cell reconstitution after alpha-beta-depleted transplantation in children. Study-wide results and caveats: Expanded clones from the graft, numbering several hundred, reportedly supplied alpha-beta T cells about two months after transplant. At the one-year point after transplant, T-cell counts and TCRbeta diversity were found to come mostly from T cells that had been newly produced.

The sequence came from a male patient aged 2 to 10 who had a stem cell transplant for acute lymphoblastic leukemia, so the T cells may come from the graft donor. Sequences were derived from PBMCs, mostly from graft donor cells, sampled 360 days after TCRalphabeta/CD19-depleted stem cell transplant.

The CDR3 reads CSARETGGEGNEQFF. For the CDR3, the DNA is TGCAGTGCTAGAGAGACAGGGGGAGAGGGCAATGAGCAGTTCTTC. V gene TRBV20-1 combines with J gene TRBJ2-1; 9 bases agree with TRBD1. Germline values: CDR1 DFQATT, CDR2 SNEGSKA (reference sequence). The junction had 6 bases not matched to a gene; V was cut back by 0 bases and J by 6 bases. The CDR3 is made up of 15 amino acids.